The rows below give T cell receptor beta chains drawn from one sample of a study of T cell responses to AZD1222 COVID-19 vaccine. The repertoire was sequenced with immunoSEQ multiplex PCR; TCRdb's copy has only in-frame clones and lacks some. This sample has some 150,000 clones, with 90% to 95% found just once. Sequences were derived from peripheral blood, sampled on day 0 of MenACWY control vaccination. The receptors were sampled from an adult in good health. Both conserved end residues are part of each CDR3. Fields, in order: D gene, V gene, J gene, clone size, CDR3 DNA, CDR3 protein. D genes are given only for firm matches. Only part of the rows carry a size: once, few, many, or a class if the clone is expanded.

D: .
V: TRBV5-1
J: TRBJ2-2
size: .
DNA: TGCGCCAGCAGCTTGGGCGGGGACACCGGGGAGCTGTTTTTT
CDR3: CASSLGGDTGELFF

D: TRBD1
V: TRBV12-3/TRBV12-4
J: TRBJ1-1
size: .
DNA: TGTGCCAGCAGTGAACAGGGGATCGCTTTCTTT
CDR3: CASSEQGIAFF

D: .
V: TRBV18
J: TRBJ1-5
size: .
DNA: TGTGCCAGCTCACTAAAACCGGGGCACAGAAGTAGCAATCAGCCCCAGCATTTT
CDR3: CASSLKPGHRSSNQPQHF

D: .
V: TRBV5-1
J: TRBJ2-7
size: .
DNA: TGCGCCAGCAGCTTAGACAGGGAGGTGGACGAGCAGTACTTC
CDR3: CASSLDREVDEQYF

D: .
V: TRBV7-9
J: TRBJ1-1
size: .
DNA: TGTGCCAGCAGCAGGGGCGAAGCTTTCTTT
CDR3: CASSRGEAFF

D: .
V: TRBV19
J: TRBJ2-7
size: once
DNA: TGTGCCAGTAGTGCGGAACAGGGTCGTTCGGCCTACGAGCAGTACTTC
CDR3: CASSAEQGRSAYEQYF

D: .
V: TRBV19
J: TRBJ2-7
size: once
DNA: TGTGCCAGTAGTATGGTCGCGGACGAGCAGTACTTC
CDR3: CASSMVADEQYF

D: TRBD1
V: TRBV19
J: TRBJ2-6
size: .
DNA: TGTGCCAGTAGTTCTCTTCTGACAGGGTTCAGCTCTGGGGCCAACGTCCTGACTTTC
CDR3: CASSSLLTGFSSGANVLTF

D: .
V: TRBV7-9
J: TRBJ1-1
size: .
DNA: TGTGCCAGCAGGAGCGACACGGGGCACACTGAAGCTTTCTTT
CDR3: CASRSDTGHTEAFF

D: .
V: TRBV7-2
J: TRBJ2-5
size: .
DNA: TGTGCCAGCAGCTTAATCCTTTCGAAGGGGACCCAGTACTTC
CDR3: CASSLILSKGTQYF

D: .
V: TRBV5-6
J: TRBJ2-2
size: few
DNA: TGTGCCAGCAGCTTGTTGACCGGGGAGCTGTTTTTT
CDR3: CASSLLTGELFF

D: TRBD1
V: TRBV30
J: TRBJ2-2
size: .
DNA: TGTGCCTGGGGGGACAGGGTGTACGGGGAGCTGTTTTTT
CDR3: CAWGDRVYGELFF

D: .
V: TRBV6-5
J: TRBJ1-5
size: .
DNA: TGTGCCATAACTGAGAGGGAGGGCGAAGATCAGCCCCAGCATTTT
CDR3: CAITEREGEDQPQHF

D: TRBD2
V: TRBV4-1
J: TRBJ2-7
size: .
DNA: TGCGCCAGCAGCCAAGTTGAGCGGGGGACCTACGAGCAGTACTTC
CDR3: CASSQVERGTYEQYF

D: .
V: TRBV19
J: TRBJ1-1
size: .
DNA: TGTGCCAGTAGTCGCCCCCCAGAGAACACTGAAGCTTTCTTT
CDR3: CASSRPPENTEAFF

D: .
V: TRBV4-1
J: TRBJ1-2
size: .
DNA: TGCGCCAGCAGCCAAGAGTTGCTCACAGTAGGGGGCTACACCTTC
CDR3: CASSQELLTVGGYTF

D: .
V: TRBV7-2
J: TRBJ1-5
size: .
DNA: TGTGCCAGCAGCCCGCAAGGGGGGGCGGATCAGCCCCAGCATTTT
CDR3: CASSPQGGADQPQHF

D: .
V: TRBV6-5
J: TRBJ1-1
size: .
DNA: TGTGCCAGCAGGGCGCGGGTCGATGGGAACACTGAAGCTTTCTTT
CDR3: CASRARVDGNTEAFF

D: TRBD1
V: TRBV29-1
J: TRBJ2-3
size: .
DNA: TGCAGCGTGAGCCGGGACAGAAGCACAGATACGCAGTATTTT
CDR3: CSVSRDRSTDTQYF

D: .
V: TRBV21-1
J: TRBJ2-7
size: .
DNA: TGTGCCAGCAGCCCCCCGGGGCGGGCCGGATCTTCCTACGAGCAGTACTTC
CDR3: CASSPPGRAGSSYEQYF

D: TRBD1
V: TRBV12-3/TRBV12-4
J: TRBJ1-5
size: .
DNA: TGTGCCAGCAATAACAGGGGGCAGCCCCAGCATTTT
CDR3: CASNNRGQPQHF

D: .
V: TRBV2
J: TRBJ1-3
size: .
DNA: TGTGCCAGCAGTGTTTACGGGGGGTCGAACACCATATATTTT
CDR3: CASSVYGGSNTIYF

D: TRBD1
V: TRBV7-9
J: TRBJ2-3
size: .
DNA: TGTGCCAGCAGCACCGGACAGGGAAAGATAGATACGCAGTATTTT
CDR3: CASSTGQGKIDTQYF

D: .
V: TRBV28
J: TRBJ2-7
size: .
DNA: TGTGCCAGCAGTTTACGCGGATACGAGCAGTACTTC
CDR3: CASSLRGYEQYF

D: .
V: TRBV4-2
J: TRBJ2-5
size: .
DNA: TGTGCCAGCAGCCAAGGTGGGGGGCGGGGATTCCAAGAGACCCAGTACTTC
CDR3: CASSQGGGRGFQETQYF

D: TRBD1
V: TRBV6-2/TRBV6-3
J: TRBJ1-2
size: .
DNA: TGTGCCAGCAGTTACTCAGAGGGGGCGTATGGCTACACCTTC
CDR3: CASSYSEGAYGYTF

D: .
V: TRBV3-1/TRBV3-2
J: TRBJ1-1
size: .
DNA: TGTGCCAGCAGCCAAGTCTCAGGGAACACTGAAGCTTTCTTT
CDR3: CASSQVSGNTEAFF

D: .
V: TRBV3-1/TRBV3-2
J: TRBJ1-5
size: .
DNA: TGTGCCAGCAGCCAAGATAGGACGCATCAGCCCCAGCATTTT
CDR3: CASSQDRTHQPQHF

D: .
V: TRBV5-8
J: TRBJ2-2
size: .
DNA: TGTGCCAGCAGCCTTCTAGTTCCCGGGGAGCTGTTTTTT
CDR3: CASSLLVPGELFF

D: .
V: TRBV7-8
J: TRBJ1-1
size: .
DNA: TGTGCCAGCAGCCGAGATCGGAACACTGAAGCTTTCTTT
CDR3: CASSRDRNTEAFF

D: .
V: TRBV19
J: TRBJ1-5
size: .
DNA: TGTGCCAGTAGTATAGGCCGGAATCAGCCCCAGCATTTT
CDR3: CASSIGRNQPQHF

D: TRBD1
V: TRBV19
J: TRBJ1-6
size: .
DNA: TGTGCCAGTAGTATGGCAGGGGGTCGTTCACCCCTCCACTTT
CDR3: CASSMAGGRSPLHF

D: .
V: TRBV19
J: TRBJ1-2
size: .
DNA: TGTGCCAGTAGTATCCAAGAGCCGTTCTATGGCTACACCTTC
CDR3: CASSIQEPFYGYTF

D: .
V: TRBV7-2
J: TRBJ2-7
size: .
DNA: TGTGCCAGCAGCCCCAGCTCCTACGAGCAGTACTTC
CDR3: CASSPSSYEQYF

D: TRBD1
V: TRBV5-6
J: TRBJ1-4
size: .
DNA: TGTGCCAGCAGCTCCGGGACAGGGAAACTGTTTTTT
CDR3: CASSSGTGKLFF

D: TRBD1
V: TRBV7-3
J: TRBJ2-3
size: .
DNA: TGTGCCAGCAGCATAGGACAGGGAACAGATACGCAGTATTTT
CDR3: CASSIGQGTDTQYF

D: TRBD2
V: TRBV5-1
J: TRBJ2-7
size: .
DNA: TGCGCCAGCAGCTGGGGTCTTGGCGGGAGGGCCTCCTACGAGCAGTACTTC
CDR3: CASSWGLGGRASYEQYF